This T cell receptor beta chain stems from a study of response to subunit inactivated influenza vaccine. Each CDR3 protein is one row after TCRdb ran MiXCR on the RT-PCR reads. The table records just under 550,000 distinct CDR3 sequences, 20% to 25% of them present only once. Germline-derived CDR1 and CDR2 are MNHNS and SASEGT. J was trimmed by 2 bases and V by 6 bases; bases with no gene match: 11. The CDR3 length is 18 residues. The sample was also reused in another study, on T cells expressing NK-cell markers. That paper states: 5'RACE template switching with UMIs generated TCR beta cDNA. The TCR beta repertoires were obtained from sorted CD3+CD56+NKG2C+, CD3+CD56+NKG2C- and CD3+CD56-NKG2C+ T cells. Leadership of the CD3+CD56-NKG2C+ fraction also belonged to these clonotypes in several donors.

The chain uses TRBV6-1 and TRBJ2-3; TRBD2 matches 13 bases. The TCR originated in a middle-aged man who received an inactivated influenza vaccine. The source was CD4+ T cells sorted from PBMCs, collected 11 to 12 days after vaccination. CDR3 nucleotide sequence: TGTGCCAGCAGGGGGGGGACTAGCGGGGATAAAGCCACAGATACGCAGTATTTT. This gives the protein CASRGGTSGDKATDTQYF.